Below are 8 T cell receptor beta chains sequenced from a single sample in a study of OX40 agonist ivuxolimab in advanced cancers. The assay was immunoSEQ multiplex PCR, and TCRdb's table has in-frame clones only and misses some. The sample holds approximately 73,000 clones, about nine tenths seen once. The input for sequencing was CD4+ or CD8+ T cells sorted from blood, taken in a trial of the OX40 agonist ivuxolimab. The receptors here all came from an adult with an advanced solid tumor such as melanoma, head and neck, liver or kidney cancer.

This clone was counted only a few times. The rearrangement uses TRBV11-2 and TRBJ2-6; the D gene is possibly TRBD2 (6 bases). The CDR3 loop spans 15 amino acids. V was trimmed by 2 bases and J by 4 bases, leaving 9 bases between them. The germline gives CDR1 SGHAT, CDR2 FQNNGV. This CDR3 is CASSLREAGANVLTF. CDR3 nucleotides: TGTGCCAGCAGCTTAAGGGAGGCCGGGGCCAACGTCCTGACTTTC.

Here the CDR3 reads CASRDRDRGVNEQFF. CDR3 nucleotides: TGTGCCAGCAGAGACCGGGACAGAGGGGTGAATGAGCAGTTCTTC. The rearrangement uses TRBV6-1 and TRBJ2-1, with TRBD1 matching over 7 bases. Germline CDR1 is MNHNS and CDR2 is SASEGT. V shed 6 bases and J 7 bases; nucleotides not matched to a gene: 12. CDR3 length: 15 residues.

The chain carries TRBV5-1 and TRBJ2-5; 15 bases match TRBD2. The germline V gene has CDR1 SGHRS and CDR2 YFSETQ. After removal of 2 bases from V and 4 bases from J, the junction contained 3 bases not matched to a gene. This CDR3 is 16 amino acids long. Written as DNA, the CDR3 is TGCGCCAGCAGCTTACCGGGACTAGCGGGAGGAGAGACCCAGTACTTC. It encodes CASSLPGLAGGETQYF.

The V and J genes are TRBV7-9 and TRBJ1-4, with D possibly being TRBD1 (6 bases). From germline, CDR1 is SEHNR and CDR2 FQNEAQ (reference sequence). Between the trimmed V and J ends, which lost 5 bases and 8 bases, there was a span of 15 bases. The CDR3 has 14 residues. CDR3: CASSTQGRREKLFF. In nucleotides, the CDR3 is TGTGCCAGCAGCACACAGGGACGAAGGGAAAAACTGTTTTTT.

This clone was observed a single time. In DNA form, the CDR3 reads TGTGCCTGGAGTGTTTGGGGGACAGGGGTCGGCGAGCAGTACTTC. Translated, it gives CAWSVWGTGVGEQYF. The chain uses TRBV30 and TRBJ2-7, with 10 bases identical to TRBD1. In germline, CDR1 is GTSNPN, CDR2 SVGIG (reference sequence). V lost 0 bases and J lost 6; bases outside the gene matches: 8. There are 15 residues in the CDR3.

The chain carries TRBV9 and TRBJ1-1; D gene ambiguous. The V end was cut by 3 bases, the J end by 8 bases, with 11 bases between. This CDR3 spans 12 amino acids. Germline CDR1 and CDR2: SGDLS and YYNGEE. This CDR3 reads CASSGLGREAFF. The CDR3 DNA reads as TGTGCCAGCAGCGGATTGGGCCGGGAAGCTTTCTTT.

V and J are TRBV6-5 and TRBJ1-5, with TRBD1 matching 8 bases. Germline V gives CDR1 MNHEY, CDR2 SVGAGI. The CDR3 loop spans 15 amino acids. Germline trimming cut 6 bases from V and 7 bases from J; bases unmatched to any gene: 11. CDR3 in DNA: TGTGCCAGCAGCCGAGACAGGGGAGCGTGGCAGCCCCAGCATTTT. Translation gives CASSRDRGAWQPQHF.

The chain couples TRBV28 to TRBJ1-4; D gene unclear. V was cut by 9 bases and J by 3 bases, with 11 bases left in between. The CDR3 loop spans 13 amino acids. CDR1 and CDR2 from the germline V gene are MDHEN and SYDVKM. Here the CDR3 DNA reads TGTGCCAGTAATTGGGAGGCTAATGAAAAACTGTTTTTT. It encodes CASNWEANEKLFF.